Shown below are 18 T cell receptor beta chains from a single sample sequenced in a study of blood T cell repertoires in COVID-19. Here immunoSEQ multiplex PCR was the method, and the copy in TCRdb shows in-frame clones only, minus some. The sample lists around 180,000 clones; approximately 85% were seen once. Specimen: peripheral blood. These receptors were taken from a man in his sixties with acute or convalescent COVID-19.

The chain couples TRBV5-1 to TRBJ1-2; D not resolved. Trimming took 1 base from V and 4 from J, leaving 5 bases between them. The germline V gene encodes CDR1 SGHRS and CDR2 YFSETQ. The CDR3 spans 12 residues. The DNA of the CDR3 is TGCGCCAGCAGCTTGAGCTTCTATGGCTACACCTTC. This translates into CASSLSFYGYTF.

This chain links TRBV12-3 or TRBV12-4 with TRBJ2-7; D gene unclear. CDR3 length: 11 amino acids. Deletions cut 3 bases from V and 3 bases from J, with 3 bases between. The CDR3, as DNA: TGTGCCAGCAGTTTCGGCTACGAGCAGTACTTC. It translates to CASSFGYEQYF.

The CDR3: CASRRAGTGDEQYF. The CDR3 nucleotides are TGTGCCAGCAGGCGAGCCGGGACAGGGGACGAGCAGTACTTC. This rearrangement joins TRBV27 to TRBJ2-7; 10 positions match TRBD1. The CDR3 contains 14 residues. V was pared by 6 bases and J by 5 bases, with 7 bases of the junction left unmatched. Germline assignment: CDR1 MNHEY and CDR2 SMNVEV (reference sequence).

The rearrangement uses TRBV28 and TRBJ1-1; possibly TRBD1 for D (6 bases). Trimming left V 6 bases short and J 10 bases short, with 21 bases between. The CDR3 covers 14 residues. In germline, CDR1 is MDHEN, CDR2 SYDVKM. The CDR3 coding sequence is TGTGCCAGCAGGCCCATCCTAACAGGGAACAGAGCTTTCTTT. It yields the protein CASRPILTGNRAFF.

The gene calls are TRBV19 and TRBJ2-7, with a possible D match to TRBD2 (5 bases). The CDR3 covers 14 residues. The V end was cut by 5 bases, the J end by 4 bases, with 15 bases between. Germline V gene sequence: CDR1 LNHDA, CDR2 SQIVND (reference sequence). The CDR3 bases are TGTGCCAGTAGTCCCCGCGGCGGGCTTTACGAGCAGTACTTC. Translating gives CASSPRGGLYEQYF.

V and J are TRBV28 and TRBJ2-1; tentatively, D is TRBD2 (6 bases). Trimming shortened V by 2 bases and J by 9 bases, and 26 bases separated the two germline ends. CDR1 MDHEN and CDR2 SYDVKM come from the germline V gene. This CDR3 comprises 18 residues. CDR3 coding DNA: TGTGCCAGCAGTTTAACCCCGGGTAGCGGATGGGAAAGGAGTGAGCAGTTCTTC. Its translation: CASSLTPGSGWERSEQFF.

This clone came up a few times. The genes are TRBV7-9 and TRBJ1-4; unclear D gene. CDR3 size: 16 residues. Trimming removed 2 bases at V and 7 bases at J, with 17 bases between. Germline values: CDR1 SEHNR, CDR2 FQNEAQ (reference sequence). The CDR3 loop is CASSLSGERLAEKLFF. The CDR3 nucleotides are TGTGCCAGCAGCTTAAGCGGGGAGAGATTAGCTGAAAAACTGTTTTTT.

V gene TRBV19 combines with J gene TRBJ2-3, with TRBD2 matching 10 bases. With 3 bases clipped from V and 4 bases from J, the junction kept 4 bases outside the gene matches. CDR3 length: 15 residues. Germline V gene sequence: CDR1 LNHDA, CDR2 SQIVND (reference sequence). In nucleotides, the CDR3 is TGTGCCAGTAGTATGAAGCTAGCGGGGGCAGATACGCAGTATTTT. Amino acids: CASSMKLAGADTQYF.

The rearrangement links TRBV28 to TRBJ2-1; 8 bases are shared with TRBD2. CDR3 length: 15 residues. Germline V gene sequence: CDR1 MDHEN, CDR2 SYDVKM. V shed 7 bases and J 9 bases; nucleotides not matched to a gene: 14. CDR3 loop: CASTPAGAANGEQFF. For the CDR3, the DNA is TGTGCCAGCACGCCAGCGGGAGCGGCGAATGGTGAGCAGTTCTTC.

Notes on this clone: A read error may account for a junction end that differs from germline. Other DNA sequences of this sample code for an identical CDR3. The chain recombines TRBV7-3 with TRBJ2-7, with 8 bases matching TRBD2. Germline assignment: CDR1 SGHTA and CDR2 FQGTGA. This CDR3 contains 21 residues. This CDR3 is CASNLEGRASLVGSGRYEQYF. CDR3 DNA sequence: TGTGCCAGCAACTTAGAGGGTCGGGCTTCCCTTGTGGGAAGCGGGAGATACGAGCAGTACTTC.

This chain connects TRBV11-2 to TRBJ2-7; possible D gene TRBD1, 5 bases. V dropped 1 base and J dropped 5 bases, with 9 bases sitting between them. Germline CDR1 is SGHAT and CDR2 is FQNNGV. The CDR3 loop spans 13 amino acids. In DNA form, the CDR3 reads TGTGCCAGCAGCTTAGCCAGGGTACACGAGCAGTACTTC. This gives the protein CASSLARVHEQYF. The whole variable domain, remainder taken from reference TRBV11-2 and TRBJ2-7, is EAGVAQSPRYKIIEKRQSVAFWCNPISGHATLYWYQQILGQGPKLLIQFQNNGVVDDSQLPKDRFSAERLKGVDSTLKIQPAKLEDSAVYLCASSLARVHEQYFGPGTRLTVT.

The chain employs TRBV5-1 and TRBJ2-1; 7 bases fit TRBD2. J was trimmed by 5 bases and V by 4 bases; bases with no gene match: 6. The CDR3 is 14 amino acids. CDR1 SGHRS and CDR2 YFSETQ come from the germline V gene. The CDR3 sequence: CASSTGGLNNEQFF. The CDR3 region has the DNA TGCGCCAGCAGCACGGGAGGACTGAACAATGAGCAGTTCTTC.

The J gene is TRBJ1-5, the V gene TRBV10-3; D is ambiguous. Trimming removed 6 bases at V and 6 bases at J, with 9 bases between. In germline, CDR1 is ENHRY, CDR2 SYGVKD. This CDR3 spans 12 amino acids. CDR3 sequence: CAISVLGQPQHF. The CDR3 bases are TGTGCCATCAGCGTTCTCGGTCAGCCCCAGCATTTT.

The V and J genes are TRBV27 and TRBJ2-7; tentative D call: TRBD2 (5 bases). V was cut by 4 bases and J by 7 bases, with 8 bases left in between. The CDR3 has 11 residues. Germline lookup yields CDR1 MNHEY and CDR2 SMNVEV (reference sequence). The CDR3 nucleotides are TGTGCCAGCAGTTCCCCGGGAGAGCAGTACTTC. Residues: CASSSPGEQYF.

V gene TRBV7-2 combines with J gene TRBJ2-2, with TRBD2 as a possible D gene (6 bases). This CDR3 is built from 15 residues. Germline CDR1 reads SGHTA; CDR2 reads FQGNSA. Trimming cost V 4 bases and J 6 bases, with 15 bases left between them. DNA of the CDR3: TGTGCCAGCAGCTCGTTGGTCGGGAGTTCCGGGGAGCTGTTTTTT. This encodes CASSSLVGSSGELFF.

This chain joins TRBV6-5 and TRBJ1-3; 7 positions match TRBD1. Germline values: CDR1 MNHEY, CDR2 SVGAGI. V shed 6 bases and J 3 bases; nucleotides not matched to a gene: 8. This CDR3 contains 15 residues. The CDR3 loop is CASSRGQESGNTIYF. DNA of the CDR3: TGTGCCAGCAGCCGAGGACAGGAAAGTGGAAACACCATATATTTT.

The V gene is TRBV10-3, the J gene TRBJ2-7, with D possibly TRBD1 on 6 matching bases. Deletions cut 11 bases from V and 5 bases from J, with 16 bases between. The CDR3 contains 12 residues. CDR1 and CDR2 (germline): ENHRY, SYGVKD. The CDR3 loop is CASNQGRNEQYF. CDR3 coding DNA: TGTGCCTCCAACCAGGGGCGGAACGAGCAGTACTTC.

The chain has TRBV5-1 and TRBJ2-1, with 9 nucleotides matching TRBD2. The CDR3 spans 15 residues. Germline CDR1 and CDR2: SGHRS and YFSETQ. Unmatched junction bases numbered 9, after V lost 9 bases and J lost 2 bases. CDR3: CATRGGGGAYNEQFF. CDR3 in DNA: TGCGCCACGCGCGGGGGCGGGGGGGCCTACAATGAGCAGTTCTTC.